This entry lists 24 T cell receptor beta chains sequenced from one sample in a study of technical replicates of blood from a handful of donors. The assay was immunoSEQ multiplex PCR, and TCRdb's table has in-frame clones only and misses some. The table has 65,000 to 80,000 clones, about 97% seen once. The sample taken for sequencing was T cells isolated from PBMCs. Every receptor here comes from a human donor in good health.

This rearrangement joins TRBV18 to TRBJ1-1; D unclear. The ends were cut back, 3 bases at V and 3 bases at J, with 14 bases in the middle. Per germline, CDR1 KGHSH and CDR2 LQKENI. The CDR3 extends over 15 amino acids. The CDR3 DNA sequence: TGTGCCAGCTCACCTACAGCTCTGGGAGACACTGAAGCTTTCTTT. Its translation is CASSPTALGDTEAFF.

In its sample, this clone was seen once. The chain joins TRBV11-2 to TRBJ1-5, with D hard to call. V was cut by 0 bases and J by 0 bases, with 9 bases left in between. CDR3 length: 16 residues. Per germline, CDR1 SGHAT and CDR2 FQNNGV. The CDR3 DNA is TGTGCCAGCAGCTTAGATCATGGGCTTAGCAATCAGCCCCAGCATTTT. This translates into CASSLDHGLSNQPQHF. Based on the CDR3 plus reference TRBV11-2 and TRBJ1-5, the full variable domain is EAGVAQSPRYKIIEKRQSVAFWCNPISGHATLYWYQQILGQGPKLLIQFQNNGVVDDSQLPKDRFSAERLKGVDSTLKIQPAKLEDSAVYLCASSLDHGLSNQPQHFGDGTRLSIL.

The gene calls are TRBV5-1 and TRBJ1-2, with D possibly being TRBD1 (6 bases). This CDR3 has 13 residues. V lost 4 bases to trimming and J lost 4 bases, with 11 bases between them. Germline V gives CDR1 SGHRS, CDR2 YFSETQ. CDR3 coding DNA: TGCGCCAGCAGCCAACAGGGTGGCTATGGCTACACCTTC. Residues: CASSQQGGYGYTF.

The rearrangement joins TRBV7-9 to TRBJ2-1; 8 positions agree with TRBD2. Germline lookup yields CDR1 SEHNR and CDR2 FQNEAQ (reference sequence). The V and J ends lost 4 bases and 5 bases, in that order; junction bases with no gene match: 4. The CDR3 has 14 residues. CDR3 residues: CASSSGGHHNEQFF. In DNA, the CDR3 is TGTGCCAGCAGCTCGGGGGGGCACCACAATGAGCAGTTCTTC.

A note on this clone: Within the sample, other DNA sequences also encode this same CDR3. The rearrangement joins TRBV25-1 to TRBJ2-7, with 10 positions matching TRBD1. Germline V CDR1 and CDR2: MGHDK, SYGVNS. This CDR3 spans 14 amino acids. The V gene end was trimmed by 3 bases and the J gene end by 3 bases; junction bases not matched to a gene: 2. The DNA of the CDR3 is TGTGCCAGCAGTGAGGGGACAGGGGACTACGAGCAGTACTTC. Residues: CASSEGTGDYEQYF.

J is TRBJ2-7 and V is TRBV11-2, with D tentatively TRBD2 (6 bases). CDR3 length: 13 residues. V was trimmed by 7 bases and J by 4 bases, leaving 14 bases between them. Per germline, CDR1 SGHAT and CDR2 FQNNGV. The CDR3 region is CASIGGVTYEQYF. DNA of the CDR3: TGTGCCAGCATCGGGGGAGTCACGTACGAGCAGTACTTC.

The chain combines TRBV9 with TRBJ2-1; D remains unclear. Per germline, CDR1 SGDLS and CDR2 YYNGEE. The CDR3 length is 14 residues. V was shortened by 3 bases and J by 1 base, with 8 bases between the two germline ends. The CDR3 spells CASSGQPSYNEQFF. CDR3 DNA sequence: TGTGCCAGCAGCGGACAACCTTCCTACAATGAGCAGTTCTTC.

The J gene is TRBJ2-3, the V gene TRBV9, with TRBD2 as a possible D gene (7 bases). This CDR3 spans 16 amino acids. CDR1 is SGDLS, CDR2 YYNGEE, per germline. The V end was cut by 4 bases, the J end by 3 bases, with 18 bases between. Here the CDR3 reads CASSSRGRESTDTQYF. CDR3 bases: TGTGCCAGCAGCTCTCGGGGGCGGGAGTCGACAGATACGCAGTATTTT.

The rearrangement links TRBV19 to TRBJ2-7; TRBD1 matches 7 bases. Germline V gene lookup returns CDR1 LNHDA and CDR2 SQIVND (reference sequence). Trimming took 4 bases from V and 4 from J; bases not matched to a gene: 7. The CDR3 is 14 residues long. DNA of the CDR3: TGTGCCAGTAGTAAACAGGGGAGTATATACGAGCAGTACTTC. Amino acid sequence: CASSKQGSIYEQYF.

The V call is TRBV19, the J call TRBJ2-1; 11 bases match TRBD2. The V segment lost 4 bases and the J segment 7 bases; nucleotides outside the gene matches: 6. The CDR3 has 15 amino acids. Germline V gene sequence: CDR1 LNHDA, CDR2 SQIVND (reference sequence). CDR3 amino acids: CASSTLAGVVNEQFF. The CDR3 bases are TGTGCCAGTAGTACACTAGCGGGAGTAGTAAATGAGCAGTTCTTC.

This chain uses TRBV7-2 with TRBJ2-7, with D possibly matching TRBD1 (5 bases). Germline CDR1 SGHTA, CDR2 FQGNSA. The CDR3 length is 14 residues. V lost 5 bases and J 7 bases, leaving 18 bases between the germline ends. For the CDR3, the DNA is TGTGCCAGCAGCAGGAGTGGGGCTCTAGGGGAGCAGTACTTC. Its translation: CASSRSGALGEQYF.

CDR3 in DNA: TGCGCCAGCAGCCAAGGGGTAGCGGGGTACCAAGAGACCCAGTACTTC. Encoded protein: CASSQGVAGYQETQYF. V gene TRBV4-3 combines with J gene TRBJ2-5, with 8 positions matching TRBD2. This CDR3 contains 16 residues. CDR1 is LGHNA, CDR2 YSLEER, per germline. V dropped 1 base and J dropped 0; count of bases not matched to a gene: 4.

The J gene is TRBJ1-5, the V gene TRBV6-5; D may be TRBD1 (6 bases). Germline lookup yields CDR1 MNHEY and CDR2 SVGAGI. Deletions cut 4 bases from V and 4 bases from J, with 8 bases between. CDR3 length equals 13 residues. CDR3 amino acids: CASSSTGNQPQHF. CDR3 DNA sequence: TGTGCCAGCAGTTCCACAGGGAATCAGCCCCAGCATTTT.

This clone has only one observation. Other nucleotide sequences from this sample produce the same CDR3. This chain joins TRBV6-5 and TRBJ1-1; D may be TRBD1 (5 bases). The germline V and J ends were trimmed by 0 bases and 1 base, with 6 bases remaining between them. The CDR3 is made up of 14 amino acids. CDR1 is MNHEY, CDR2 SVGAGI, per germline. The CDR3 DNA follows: TGTGCCAGCAGTTACTCGCAGGGGAACACTGAAGCTTTCTTT. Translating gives CASSYSQGNTEAFF.

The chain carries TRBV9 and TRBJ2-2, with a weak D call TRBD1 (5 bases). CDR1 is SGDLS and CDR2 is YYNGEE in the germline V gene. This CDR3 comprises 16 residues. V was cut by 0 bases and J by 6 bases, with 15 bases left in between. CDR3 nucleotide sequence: TGTGCCAGCAGCGTAGTTAGGGGCCTCGCCGCCGGGGAGCTGTTTTTT. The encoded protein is CASSVVRGLAAGELFF. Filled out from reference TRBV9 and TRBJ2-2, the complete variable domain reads DSGVTQTPKHLITATGQRVTLRCSPRSGDLSVYWYQQSLDQGLQFLIQYYNGEERAKGNILERFSAQQFPDLHSELNLSSLELGDSALYFCASSVVRGLAAGELFFGEGSRLTVL.

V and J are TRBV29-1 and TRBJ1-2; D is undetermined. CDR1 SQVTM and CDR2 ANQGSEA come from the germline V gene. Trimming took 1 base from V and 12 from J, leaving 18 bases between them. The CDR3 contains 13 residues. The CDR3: CSVEGRLSVANTF. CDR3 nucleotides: TGCAGCGTTGAAGGGCGGCTGTCCGTGGCTAACACCTTC.

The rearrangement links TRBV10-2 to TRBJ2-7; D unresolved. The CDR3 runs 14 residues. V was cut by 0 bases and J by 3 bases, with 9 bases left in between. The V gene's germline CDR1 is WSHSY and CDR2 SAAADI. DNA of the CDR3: TGCGCCAGCAGTGAGTCGACTTTCATCTACGAGCAGTACTTC. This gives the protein CASSESTFIYEQYF.

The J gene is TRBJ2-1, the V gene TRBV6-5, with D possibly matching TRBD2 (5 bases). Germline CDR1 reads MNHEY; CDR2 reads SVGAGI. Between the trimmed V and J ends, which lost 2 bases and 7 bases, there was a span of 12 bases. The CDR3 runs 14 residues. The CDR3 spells CASSYRAEENEQFF. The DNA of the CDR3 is TGTGCCAGCAGTTACAGAGCGGAGGAAAATGAGCAGTTCTTC.

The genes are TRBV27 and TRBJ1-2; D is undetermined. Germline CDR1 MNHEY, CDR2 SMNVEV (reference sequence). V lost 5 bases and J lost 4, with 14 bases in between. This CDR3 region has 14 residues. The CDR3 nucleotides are TGTGCCAGCAGTACGACTGTCGAGGCCTATGGCTACACCTTC. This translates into CASSTTVEAYGYTF.

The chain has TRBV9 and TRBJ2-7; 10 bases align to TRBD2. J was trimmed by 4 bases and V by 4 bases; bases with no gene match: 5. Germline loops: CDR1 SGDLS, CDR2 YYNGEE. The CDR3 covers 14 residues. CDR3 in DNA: TGTGCCAGCAGCCTTGGACTAGCGGAATACGAGCAGTACTTC. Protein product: CASSLGLAEYEQYF.

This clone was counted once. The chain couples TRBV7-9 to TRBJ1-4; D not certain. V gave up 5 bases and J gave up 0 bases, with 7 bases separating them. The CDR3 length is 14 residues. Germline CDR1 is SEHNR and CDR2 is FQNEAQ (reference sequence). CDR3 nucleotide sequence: TGTGCCAGCAGCCAGACATCAACTAATGAAAAACTGTTTTTT. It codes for CASSQTSTNEKLFF.

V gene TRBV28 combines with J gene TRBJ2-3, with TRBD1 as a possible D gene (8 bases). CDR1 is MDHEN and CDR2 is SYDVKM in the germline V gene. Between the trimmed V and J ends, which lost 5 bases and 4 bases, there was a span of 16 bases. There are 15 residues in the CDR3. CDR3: CASSPLTGGADTQYF. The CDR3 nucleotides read TGTGCCAGCAGTCCCCTAACAGGGGGGGCAGATACGCAGTATTTT.

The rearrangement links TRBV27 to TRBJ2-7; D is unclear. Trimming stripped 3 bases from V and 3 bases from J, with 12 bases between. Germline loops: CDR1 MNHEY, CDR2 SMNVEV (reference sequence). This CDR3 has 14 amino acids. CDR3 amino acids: CASSFGLIDYEQYF. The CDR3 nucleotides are TGTGCCAGCAGTTTTGGCCTCATCGACTACGAGCAGTACTTC.

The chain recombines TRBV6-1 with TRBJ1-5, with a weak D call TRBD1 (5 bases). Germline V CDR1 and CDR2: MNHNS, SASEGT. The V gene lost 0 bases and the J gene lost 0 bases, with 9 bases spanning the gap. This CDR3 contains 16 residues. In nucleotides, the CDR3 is TGTGCCAGCAGTGAAGCTGCAGGGTATAGCAATCAGCCCCAGCATTTT. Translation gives CASSEAAGYSNQPQHF.